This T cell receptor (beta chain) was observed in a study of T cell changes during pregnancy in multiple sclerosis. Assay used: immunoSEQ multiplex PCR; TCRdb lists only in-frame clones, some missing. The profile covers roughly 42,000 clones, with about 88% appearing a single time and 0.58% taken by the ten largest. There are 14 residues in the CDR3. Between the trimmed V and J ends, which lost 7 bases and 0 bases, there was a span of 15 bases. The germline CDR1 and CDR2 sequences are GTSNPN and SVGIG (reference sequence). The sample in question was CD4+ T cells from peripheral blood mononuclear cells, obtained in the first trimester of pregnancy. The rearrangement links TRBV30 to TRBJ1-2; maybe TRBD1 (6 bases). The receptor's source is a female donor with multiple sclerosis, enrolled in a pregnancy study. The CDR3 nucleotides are TGTGCCTCTTACAGGGTAAACGCTAACTATGGCTACACCTTC. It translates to CASYRVNANYGYTF. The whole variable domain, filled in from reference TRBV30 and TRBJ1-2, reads SQTIHQWPATLVQPVGSPLSLECTVEGTSNPNLYWYRQAAGRGLQLLFYSVGIGQISSEVPQNLSASRPQDRQFILSSKKLLLSDSGFYLCASYRVNANYGYTFGSGTRLTVV.